This T cell receptor beta chain was recovered during a study of regulatory T cells in long-lasting Graves disease listed by TCRdb under 2021. Broadly, across the study: Newly diagnosed Graves' disease patients had taken antithyroid drugs for less than 3 months. This study used TCR sequencing and RNA sequencing of peripheral blood to compare persistent Graves' disease patients against newly diagnosed Graves' disease patients. The study took place in China and was registered as a clinical trial. TCR sequencing covered around 13 persistent and 20 or so newly diagnosed Graves' disease patients, some 33 samples in total. The paper as a whole reports these results and caveats: Persistent patients shared more public clonotypes among themselves (roughly 2,700) than newly diagnosed patients did (approximately 900). Sequencing and analysis were limited to the TCR beta chain. Only peripheral blood was studied, because thyroid tissue, the primary lesion, was inaccessible. As a limitation, the authors acknowledged that the small sample size may reduce accuracy. Lower TCR Shannon entropy and fewer highly expanded clones were observed in persistent Graves' disease patients than in newly diagnosed patients, which suggested clonal expansion. Persistent disease showed preferential use of TRBV28, TRBJ1-2 and TRBJ2-5, whereas newly diagnosed disease favored TRBV20-1 and TRBJ2-1.

To prepare the library, multiplex PCR was applied. Instrument used: Illumina HiSeq 4000. CDR3 regions were amplified by Arm-PCR with iRepertoire HTBI primers to construct TCR beta libraries. PCR products were gel purified before sequencing. For the original study's pipeline: Across samples, about 63 TRBV and 15 or so TRBJ segments were identified and used for gene usage analysis of CDR3 amino acid clonotypes. Filtered high-quality paired reads were merged into contigs using COPE and FqMerger. BLAST was used to align contigs to IMGT TRBV, TRBD and TRBJ reference genes, with CDR3 defined following IMGT. Highly expanded clones were defined as clonotypes with a frequency above 0.1%. Shannon entropy served as the measure of repertoire diversity, while the Gini coefficient captured V-J evenness. Public clonotypes were defined as clonotypes shared by more than one individual. The public reads were quality trimmed at Q25 with fastp and then assembled into clones with MiXCR by TCRdb, keeping productive beta chains. Merged by CDR3 protein, the rows form single entries marked with the most common genes and DNA. TCRdb's processing, not the authors', yielded these V and J calls. The sample table contains 450,000 to 700,000 distinct CDR3 sequences; only one count was recorded for roughly 13% of them. The ten largest clones represent roughly 9.7% of the sample.

In this sample, this clonotype turned up many times. What this receptor recognizes is not known. The record has no base qualities; no much larger clone is one base away. The CDR3 starts with the cysteine, ends with the phenylalanine, and has 17 residues. The DNA shown is the 51-base CDR3, in frame from base 1. The germline V gene supplies CDR1 SGHRS and CDR2 YFSETQ. Trimming leaves V shorter by 1 base and J shorter by 2 bases, with the junction holding 10 bases beyond the gene matches. This specimen's time point label, interpreted: newly diagnosed GD, antithyroid drugs for less than 3 months. For both TCR sequencing and RNA sequencing, RNA was extracted from PBMCs in TRIzol. The diagnosis of Graves' disease followed American Thyroid Association guidelines. The patients came from an endocrinology department in Xi'an, China. Each patient gave about 10 milliliters of peripheral blood, collected in an EDTA anticoagulant tube. Ficoll Paque Plus density gradient separation was used to isolate PBMCs, and no further T cell sorting was done. An Agilent 2100 Bioanalyzer and agarose gel were used to assess RNA quality, and a NanoDrop 2000 was used to measure RNA concentration.

This same sample was also taken into another study, of T cells in Graves' hyperthyroidism and ophthalmopathy. Drawing on the second study: Stable Graves' hyperthyroidism was defined as no progression to ophthalmopathy during 18 months of follow-up. Hyperthyroidism patients were aged 18 to 65 years and newly diagnosed, with disease duration of less than 2 months. Exclusion was applied to patients with uncontrolled infections, other autoimmune diseases, pregnancy or lactation. Diagnoses relied on clinical symptoms, serum thyroxine and TRAb, thyroid ultrasound and orbital computed tomography. The TCR CDR3 was subjected to a first round of RT-PCR using the HTBI primer set and the Qiagen OneStep RT-PCR kit. Most expanded thyroid clonotypes (frequency above 0.001) were also detected in blood, a finding suggesting that blood repertoires may reflect thyroid immune responses. Ophthalmopathy was separated from stable hyperthyroidism by a 13 V-J signature model, with just over 85% sensitivity and about 81% specificity obtained in cross-validation and 80%/75% obtained in testing. In validation, the model predicted progression to ophthalmopathy with approximately 69% sensitivity and over 72% specificity, a median of around 6.6 months before onset. To identify TCR V-J signatures that set the groups apart, the researchers used a discovery cohort of 100 patients, made up of some 41 with Graves' ophthalmopathy and 57 with stable Graves' hyperthyroidism. Prospective prediction of ophthalmopathy was tested in an independent validation cohort consisting of 18 to 20 hyperthyroidism patients and some 16 patients who later progressed to ophthalmopathy. The 100 or so discovery patients were divided at random into training and test sets in a 7:3 ratio. In addition, the study compared T-cell repertoires in thyroid tissue and in blood from five or six Graves' hyperthyroidism patients. After sampling, hyperthyroidism patients received methimazole starting at 30 mg daily, and ophthalmopathy patients received high-dose intravenous methylprednisolone. Libraries were constructed in a second round of multiplex PCR, after which size selection and purification were performed. Sequencing of the libraries was done on an Illumina HiSeq2000 using paired-end 100 bp reads. SOAPnuke was used to process the raw data, removing reads that contained adapters or uncalled bases, had a mean Phred below 15, or lacked an exact match to the constant primer or identifier. COPE v1.2.5 was used to merge the high-quality paired reads, and each unique nucleotide sequence was defined as a clonotype. Clonotypes were aligned to IMGT TRBV, TRBD and TRBJ reference segments using MiTCR v1.1. The analysis was restricted to V-J combinations with a frequency above 0.0001, which together covered just over 98% of the repertoires. The TCS score was defined as F50 (clonal expansion) divided by E x V (chaos), with BLOSUM62-based TCRdist calculated between CDR3 peptides within each V-J. Welch's t-statistics and random forest reduced several hundred V-J features to about 13, which were used in a naive Bayes classifier (R e1071). Sample size was not statistically predetermined, and blinding of investigators to group allocation was not performed. The paper describes TCR Vbeta CDR3 sequencing of fewer than 150 peripheral blood samples, made up of 43 ophthalmopathy patients, approximately 73 hyperthyroidism patients and 17 progressor patients.

This sequence originates from a man aged 25 to 40 with Graves disease. Donor details come from another sample of the same person, matched by shared clones. This specimen was peripheral blood mononuclear cells (PBMCs), taken at new diagnosis, from a patient treated with antithyroid drugs. Here the chain combines TRBV5-1 and TRBJ2-7; a stretch of 9 junction bases matches TRBD1. The encoded CDR3 is CASSLPRQGVLTYEQYF. The base sequence is TGCGCCAGCAGCTTGCCACGACAGGGGGTATTGACCTACGAGCAGTACTTC.